What follows is one T cell receptor (beta chain) and its context. Looked up from germline, CDR1 is SGHAT and CDR2 is FQNNGV. Trimming removed 6 bases from V and 5 bases from J; junction bases left unmatched: 5. This CDR3 has 14 residues. Methods used by the authors: Amplification of reference gene primers provided the estimated nucleated cell counts. The repertoire was sequenced with immunoSEQ multiplex PCR; TCRdb's copy has only in-frame clones and lacks some. Clone size and V and J calls were adopted from that table, with D and trimming inferred from the DNA. The sample yields 300,000 to 400,000 clones, about 87% seen once. The data originate from a study of blood T cell repertoires in COVID-19.

Material: peripheral blood. The source is a woman in her forties or fifties with COVID-19, enrolled during active disease. The chain carries TRBV11-2 and TRBJ2-2; 8 nucleotides agree with TRBD1. The CDR3 here is CASSSGTGTGELFF. For the CDR3, the DNA is TGTGCCAGCAGTTCCGGGACAGGAACCGGGGAGCTGTTTTTT.